This T cell receptor beta chain was captured in a study of T cells after yellow fever vaccination. MiXCR, run by TCRdb on the 5' RACE reads, gives a single entry per CDR3 protein. The table has approximately 580,000 distinct CDR3 sequences, around 16% seen once. The CDR3 runs 15 residues. Germline lookup yields CDR1 SGHRS and CDR2 YFSETQ. V was pared by 0 bases and J by 4 bases, with 13 bases between. The receptor's source is a man between 18 and 29 years old who received the YFV17D yellow fever vaccine. Specimen: PBMCs, collected 5 days after the first yellow fever vaccination. The chain joins TRBV5-1 to TRBJ2-5; D is tentatively TRBD1 or TRBD2 (6 bases each). The DNA of the CDR3 is TGCGCCAGCAGCTTGGCCAAGGGGGGCGTAGAGACCCAGTACTTC. Its protein is CASSLAKGGVETQYF.